The clone carrying this T cell receptor beta chain occurred a few times. Its antigen is unknown. Library preparation (for TCRbeta) was performed with unique molecular identifiers. TCRdb re-derived calls from the PCR reads in MiXCR, one entry per CDR3 protein. The table has tens of thousands of distinct CDR3 sequences, 15% to 20% seen once. This sample is drawn from a study of T-cell reconstitution after alpha-beta-depleted transplantation in children. Study-wide points: The authors attributed T-cell counts and diversity one year after transplant mostly to newly produced T cells. After transplant, at about two months, alpha-beta T cells were reportedly derived from several hundred expanded graft clones. Several patients had high TCRbeta diversity at day 60; it came from surviving recipient T cells and thymic progenitors.

The CDR3 extends over 14 amino acids. Germline CDR1 is SGHRS and CDR2 is YFSETQ. V gave up 7 bases and J gave up 1 base, with 14 bases separating them. This chain uses TRBV5-1 with TRBJ1-1; D is unclear. The receptor's source is a male patient between 2 and 15 years old who had a stem cell transplant for acute lymphoblastic leukemia, so the T cells may come from the graft donor. This material consisted of PBMCs, mostly from graft donor cells, taken 360 days after TCRalphabeta/CD19-depleted stem cell transplant. The DNA of the CDR3 is TGCGCCAGCCGCGTTGTGGTTTGGAACACTGAAGCTTTCTTT. Protein sequence: CASRVVVWNTEAFF.